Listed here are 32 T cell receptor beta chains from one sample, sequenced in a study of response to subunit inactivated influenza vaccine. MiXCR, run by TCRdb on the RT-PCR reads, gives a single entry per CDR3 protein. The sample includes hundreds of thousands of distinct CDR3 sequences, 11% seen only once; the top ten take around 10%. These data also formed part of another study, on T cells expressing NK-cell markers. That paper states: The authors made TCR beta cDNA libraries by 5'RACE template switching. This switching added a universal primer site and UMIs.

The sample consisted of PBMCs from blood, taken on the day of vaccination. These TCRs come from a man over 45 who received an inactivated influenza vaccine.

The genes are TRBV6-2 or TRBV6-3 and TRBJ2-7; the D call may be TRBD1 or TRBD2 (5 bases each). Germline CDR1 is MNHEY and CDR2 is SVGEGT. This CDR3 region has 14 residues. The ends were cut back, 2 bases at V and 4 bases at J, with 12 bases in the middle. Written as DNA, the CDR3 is TGTGCCAGCAGTTACGGGACCCTAGGGTACGAGCAGTACTTC. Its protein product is CASSYGTLGYEQYF.

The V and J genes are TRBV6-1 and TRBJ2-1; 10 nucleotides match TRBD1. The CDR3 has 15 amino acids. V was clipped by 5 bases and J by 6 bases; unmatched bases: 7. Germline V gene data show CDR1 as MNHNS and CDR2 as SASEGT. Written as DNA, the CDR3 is TGTGCCAGCAGTCCGGACAGGGGGGCGATCAATGAGCAGTTCTTC. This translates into CASSPDRGAINEQFF.

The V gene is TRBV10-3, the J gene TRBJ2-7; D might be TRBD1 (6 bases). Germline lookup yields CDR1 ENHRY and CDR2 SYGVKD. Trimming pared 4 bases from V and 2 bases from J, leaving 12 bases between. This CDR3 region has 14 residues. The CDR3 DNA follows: TGTGCCATCAGTGGACGGACAGAAGCCTACGAGCAGTACTTC. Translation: CAISGRTEAYEQYF.

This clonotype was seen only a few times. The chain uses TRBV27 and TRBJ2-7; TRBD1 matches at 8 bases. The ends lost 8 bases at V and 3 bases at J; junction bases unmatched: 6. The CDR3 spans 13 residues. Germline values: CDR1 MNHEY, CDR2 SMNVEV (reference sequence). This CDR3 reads CASSVGTGYEQYF. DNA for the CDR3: TGTGCCAGCTCTGTCGGGACAGGCTACGAGCAGTACTTC.

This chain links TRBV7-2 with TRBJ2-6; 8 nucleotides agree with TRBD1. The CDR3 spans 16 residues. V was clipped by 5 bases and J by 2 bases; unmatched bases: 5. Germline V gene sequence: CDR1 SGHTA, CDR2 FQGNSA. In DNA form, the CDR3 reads TGTGCCAGCAGCCGAGCGACAGGGGCTGGGGCCAACGTCCTGACTTTC. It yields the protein CASSRATGAGANVLTF.

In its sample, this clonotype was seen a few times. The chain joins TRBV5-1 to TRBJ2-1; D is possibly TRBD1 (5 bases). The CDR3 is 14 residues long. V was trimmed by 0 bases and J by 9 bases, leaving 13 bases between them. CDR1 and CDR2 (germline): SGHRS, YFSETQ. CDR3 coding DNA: TGCGCCAGCAGCTTGGATGGGCAGGGTGGTGAGCAGTTCTTC. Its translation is CASSLDGQGGEQFF.

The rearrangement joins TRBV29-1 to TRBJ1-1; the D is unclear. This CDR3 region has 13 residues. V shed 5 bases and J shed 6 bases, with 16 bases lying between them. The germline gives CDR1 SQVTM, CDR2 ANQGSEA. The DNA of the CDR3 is TGCAGCGTTAATGGGGAGGTAATCGCTGAAGCTTTCTTT. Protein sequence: CSVNGEVIAEAFF.

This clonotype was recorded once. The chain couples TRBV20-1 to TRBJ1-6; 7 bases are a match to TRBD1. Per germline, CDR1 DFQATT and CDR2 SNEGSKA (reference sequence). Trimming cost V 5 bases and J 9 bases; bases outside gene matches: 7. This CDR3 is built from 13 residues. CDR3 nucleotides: TGCAGTGCTGTAACAGGGGTAGCTTCACCCCTCCACTTT. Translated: CSAVTGVASPLHF.

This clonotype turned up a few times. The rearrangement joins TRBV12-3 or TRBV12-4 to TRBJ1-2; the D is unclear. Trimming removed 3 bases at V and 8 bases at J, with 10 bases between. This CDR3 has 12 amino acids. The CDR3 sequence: CASSFSRSGYTF. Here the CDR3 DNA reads TGTGCCAGCAGTTTTAGTCGGAGCGGCTACACCTTC.

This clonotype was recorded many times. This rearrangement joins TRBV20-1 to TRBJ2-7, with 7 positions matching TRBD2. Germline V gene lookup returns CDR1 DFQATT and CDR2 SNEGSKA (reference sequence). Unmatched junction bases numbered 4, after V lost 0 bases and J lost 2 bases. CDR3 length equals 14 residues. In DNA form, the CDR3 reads TGCAGTGCTAGAGAGGGGGGGGATCCCTACGAGCAGTACTTC. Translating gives CSAREGGDPYEQYF.

The CDR3 protein is CASNSGGPPHPYNEQFF. The DNA of the CDR3 is TGCGCCAGCAATAGCGGGGGGCCCCCCCACCCCTACAATGAGCAGTTCTTC. The chain carries TRBV10-2 and TRBJ2-1, with 10 bases that match TRBD2. Germline V gene lookup returns CDR1 WSHSY and CDR2 SAAADI. The CDR3 sequence is 17 residues long. Losses at the gene ends were 7 bases for V and 2 bases for J; bases not matched to a gene: 11.

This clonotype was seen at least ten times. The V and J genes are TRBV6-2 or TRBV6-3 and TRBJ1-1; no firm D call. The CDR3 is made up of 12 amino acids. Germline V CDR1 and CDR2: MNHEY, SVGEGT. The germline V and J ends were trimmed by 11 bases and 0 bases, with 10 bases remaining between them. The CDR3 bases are TGTGCCGTCGGGGAGATGAACACTGAAGCTTTCTTT. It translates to CAVGEMNTEAFF.

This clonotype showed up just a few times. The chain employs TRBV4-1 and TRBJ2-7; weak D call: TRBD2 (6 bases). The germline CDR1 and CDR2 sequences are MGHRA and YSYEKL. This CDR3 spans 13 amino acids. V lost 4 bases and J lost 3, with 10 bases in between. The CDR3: CASSRDFYYEQYF. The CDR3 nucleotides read TGCGCCAGCAGCCGGGACTTCTACTACGAGCAGTACTTC.

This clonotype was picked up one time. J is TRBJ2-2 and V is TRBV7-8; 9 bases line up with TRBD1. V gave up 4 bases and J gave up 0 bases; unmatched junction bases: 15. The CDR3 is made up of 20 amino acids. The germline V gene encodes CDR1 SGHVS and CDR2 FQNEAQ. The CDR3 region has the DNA TGTGCCAGCAGCTACGACCAGAGACAGGGGGGCAACCCGAACACCGGGGAGCTGTTTTTT. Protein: CASSYDQRQGGNPNTGELFF. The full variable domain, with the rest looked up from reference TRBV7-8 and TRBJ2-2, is GAGVSQSPRYKVAKRGQDVALRCDPISGHVSLFWYQQALGQGPEFLTYFQNEAQLDKSGLPSDRFFAERPEGSVSTLKIQRTQQEDSAVYLCASSYDQRQGGNPNTGELFFGEGSRLTVL.

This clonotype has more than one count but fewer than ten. The CDR3 protein is CASRASRVRSEETQYF. The DNA of the CDR3 is TGTGCCAGCAGGGCCTCCCGGGTCCGGTCCGAGGAGACCCAGTACTTC. The J gene is TRBJ2-5, the V gene TRBV7-9, with D unclear. V shed 6 bases and J shed 5 bases, with 22 bases lying between them. The length of the CDR3 is 16 residues. Germline V lookup: CDR1 SEHNR, CDR2 FQNEAQ (reference sequence).

Written as DNA, the CDR3 is TGTGCCTGGAGTGTAGTGACAATTGGCACCGGGGAGCTGTTTTTT. Translated, it gives CAWSVVTIGTGELFF. The chain links TRBV30 to TRBJ2-2, with unresolved D. Germline V gene sequence: CDR1 GTSNPN, CDR2 SVGIG (reference sequence). The length of the CDR3 is 15 residues. V was trimmed by 0 bases and J by 4 bases, leaving 12 bases between them.

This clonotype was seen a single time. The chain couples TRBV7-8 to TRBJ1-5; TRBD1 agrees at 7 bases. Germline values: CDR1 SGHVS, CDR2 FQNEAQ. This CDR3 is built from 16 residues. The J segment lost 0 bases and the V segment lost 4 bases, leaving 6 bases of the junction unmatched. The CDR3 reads CASSSGTEFSNQPQHF. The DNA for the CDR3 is TGTGCCAGCAGCTCAGGGACAGAGTTTAGCAATCAGCCCCAGCATTTT.

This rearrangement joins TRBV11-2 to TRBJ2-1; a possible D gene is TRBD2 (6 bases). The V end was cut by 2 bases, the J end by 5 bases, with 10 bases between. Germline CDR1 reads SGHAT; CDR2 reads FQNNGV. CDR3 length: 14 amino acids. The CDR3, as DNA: TGTGCCAGCAGCTTAATGTGGGGGGACAATGAGCAGTTCTTC. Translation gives CASSLMWGDNEQFF. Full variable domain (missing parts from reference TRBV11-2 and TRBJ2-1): EAGVAQSPRYKIIEKRQSVAFWCNPISGHATLYWYQQILGQGPKLLIQFQNNGVVDDSQLPKDRFSAERLKGVDSTLKIQPAKLEDSAVYLCASSLMWGDNEQFFGPGTRLTVL.

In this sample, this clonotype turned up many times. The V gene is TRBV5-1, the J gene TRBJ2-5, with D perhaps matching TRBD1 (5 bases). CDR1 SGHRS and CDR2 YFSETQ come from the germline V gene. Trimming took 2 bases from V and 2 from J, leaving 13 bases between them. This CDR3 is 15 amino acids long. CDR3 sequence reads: CASSFLQAFQETQYF. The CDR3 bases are TGCGCCAGCAGCTTCCTACAGGCGTTTCAAGAGACCCAGTACTTC.

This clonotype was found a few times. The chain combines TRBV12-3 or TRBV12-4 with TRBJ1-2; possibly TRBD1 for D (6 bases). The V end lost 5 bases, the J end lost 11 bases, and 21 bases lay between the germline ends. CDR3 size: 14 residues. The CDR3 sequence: CASSPGAAGRWYTF. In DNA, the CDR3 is TGTGCCAGCAGTCCAGGGGCCGCCGGGCGTTGGTACACCTTC.

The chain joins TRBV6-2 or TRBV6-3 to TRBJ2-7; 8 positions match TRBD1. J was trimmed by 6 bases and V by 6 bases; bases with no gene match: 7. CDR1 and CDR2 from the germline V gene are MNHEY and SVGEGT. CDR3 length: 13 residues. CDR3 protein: CASSWTGTREQYF. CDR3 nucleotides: TGTGCCAGCAGCTGGACAGGGACGCGCGAGCAGTACTTC.

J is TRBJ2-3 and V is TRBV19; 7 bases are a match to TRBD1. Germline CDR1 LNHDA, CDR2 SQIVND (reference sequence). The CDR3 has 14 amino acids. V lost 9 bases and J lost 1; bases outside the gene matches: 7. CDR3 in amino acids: CASQDRAGTDTQYF. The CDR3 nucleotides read TGTGCCAGCCAAGACAGGGCGGGCACAGATACGCAGTATTTT.

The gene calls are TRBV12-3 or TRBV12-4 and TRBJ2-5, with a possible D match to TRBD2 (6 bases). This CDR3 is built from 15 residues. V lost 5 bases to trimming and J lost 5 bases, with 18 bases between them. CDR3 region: CASSPQRTNRETQYF. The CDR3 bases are TGTGCCAGCAGTCCCCAAAGGACTAATAGGGAGACCCAGTACTTC.

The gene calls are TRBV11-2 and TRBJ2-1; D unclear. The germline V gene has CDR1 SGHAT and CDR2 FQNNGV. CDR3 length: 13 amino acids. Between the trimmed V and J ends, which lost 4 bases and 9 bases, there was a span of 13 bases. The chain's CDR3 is CASSYGPDLEQFF. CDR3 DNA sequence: TGTGCCAGCAGCTATGGACCCGACCTTGAGCAGTTCTTC.

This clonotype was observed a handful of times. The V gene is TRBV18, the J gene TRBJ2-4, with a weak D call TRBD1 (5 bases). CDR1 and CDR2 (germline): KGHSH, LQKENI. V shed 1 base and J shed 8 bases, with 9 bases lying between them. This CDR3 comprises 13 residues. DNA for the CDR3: TGTGCCAGCTCACCACAGGGGATTCACATTCAGTACTTC. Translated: CASSPQGIHIQYF. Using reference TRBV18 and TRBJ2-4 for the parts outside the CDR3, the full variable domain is NAGVMQNPRHLVRRRGQEARLRCSPMKGHSHVYWYRQLPEEGLKFMVYLQKENIIDESGMPKERFSAEFPKEGPSILRIQQVVRGDSAAYFCASSPQGIHIQYFGAGTRLSVL.

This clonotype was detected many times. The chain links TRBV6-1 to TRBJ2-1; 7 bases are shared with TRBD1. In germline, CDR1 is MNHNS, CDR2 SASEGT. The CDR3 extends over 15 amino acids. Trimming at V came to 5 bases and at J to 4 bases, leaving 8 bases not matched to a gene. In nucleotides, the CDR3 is TGTGCCAGCAGTAAAGACAGGGAGCGATACAATGAGCAGTTCTTC. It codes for CASSKDRERYNEQFF.

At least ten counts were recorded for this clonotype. CDR3 bases: TGTGCCAGCAGCTTAGGTAGCGGGAGGTCCCATGAGCAGTTCTTC. Amino acids: CASSLGSGRSHEQFF. This chain uses TRBV7-8 with TRBJ2-1; 10 bases are shared with TRBD2. Germline V gene data show CDR1 as SGHVS and CDR2 as FQNEAQ. The CDR3 length is 15 residues. After removal of 1 base from V and 8 bases from J, the junction contained 5 bases not matched to a gene.

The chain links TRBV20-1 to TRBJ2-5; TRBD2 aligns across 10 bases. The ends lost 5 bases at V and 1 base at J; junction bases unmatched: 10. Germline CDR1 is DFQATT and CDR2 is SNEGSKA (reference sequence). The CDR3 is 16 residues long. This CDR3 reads CSARPPSGSRQETQYF. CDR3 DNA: TGCAGTGCTCGTCCACCTAGCGGGAGCCGCCAAGAGACCCAGTACTTC.

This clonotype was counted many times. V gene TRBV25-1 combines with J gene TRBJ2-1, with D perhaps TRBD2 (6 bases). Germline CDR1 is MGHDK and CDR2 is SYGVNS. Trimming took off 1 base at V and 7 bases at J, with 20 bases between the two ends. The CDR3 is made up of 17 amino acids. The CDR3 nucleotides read TGTGCCAGCAGTGAATTAGTCGTAGGGGTTGGGGGGAATGAGCAGTTCTTC. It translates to CASSELVVGVGGNEQFF.

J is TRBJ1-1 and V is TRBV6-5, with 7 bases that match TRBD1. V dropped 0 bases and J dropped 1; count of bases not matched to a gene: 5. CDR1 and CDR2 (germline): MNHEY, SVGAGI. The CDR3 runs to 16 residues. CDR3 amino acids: CASSYSLTGSNTEAFF. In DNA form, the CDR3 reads TGTGCCAGCAGTTACTCCCTGACAGGGTCGAACACTGAAGCTTTCTTT.

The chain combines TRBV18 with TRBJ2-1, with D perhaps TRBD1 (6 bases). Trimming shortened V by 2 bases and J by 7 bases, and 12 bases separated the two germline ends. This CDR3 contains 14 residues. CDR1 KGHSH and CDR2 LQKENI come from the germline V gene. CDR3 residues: CASSPSWGLNEQFF. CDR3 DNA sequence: TGTGCCAGCTCACCAAGTTGGGGGCTGAATGAGCAGTTCTTC.

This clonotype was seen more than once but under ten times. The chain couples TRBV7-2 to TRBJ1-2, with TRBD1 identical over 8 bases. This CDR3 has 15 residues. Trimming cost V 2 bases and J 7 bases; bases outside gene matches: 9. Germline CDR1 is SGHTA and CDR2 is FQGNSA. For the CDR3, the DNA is TGTGCCAGCAGCTTACCCGGACAGGGATCCTCTGGCTACACCTTC. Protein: CASSLPGQGSSGYTF.